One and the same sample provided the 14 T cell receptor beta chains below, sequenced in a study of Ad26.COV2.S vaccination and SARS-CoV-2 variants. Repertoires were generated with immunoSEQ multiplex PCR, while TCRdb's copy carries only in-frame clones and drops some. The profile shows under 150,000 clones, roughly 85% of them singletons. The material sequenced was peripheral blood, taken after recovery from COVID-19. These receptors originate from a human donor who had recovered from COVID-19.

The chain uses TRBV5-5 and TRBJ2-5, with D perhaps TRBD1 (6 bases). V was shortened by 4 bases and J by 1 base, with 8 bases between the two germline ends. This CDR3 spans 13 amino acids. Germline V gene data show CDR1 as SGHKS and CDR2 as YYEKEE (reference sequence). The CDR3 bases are TGTGCCAGCAGCAGGGGGACCCAAGAGACCCAGTACTTC. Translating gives CASSRGTQETQYF.

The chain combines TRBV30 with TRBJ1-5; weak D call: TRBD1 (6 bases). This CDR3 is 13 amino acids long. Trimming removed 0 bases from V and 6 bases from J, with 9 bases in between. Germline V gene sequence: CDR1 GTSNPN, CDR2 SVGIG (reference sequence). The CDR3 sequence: CAWSVQGLQPQHF. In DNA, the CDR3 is TGTGCCTGGAGTGTGCAGGGGCTTCAGCCCCAGCATTTT.

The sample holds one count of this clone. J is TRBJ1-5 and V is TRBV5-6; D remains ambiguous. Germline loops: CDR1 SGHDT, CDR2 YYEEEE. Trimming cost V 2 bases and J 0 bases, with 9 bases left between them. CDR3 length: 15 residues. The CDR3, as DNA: TGTGCCAGCAGCTTATGGGCGGATAGCAATCAGCCCCAGCATTTT. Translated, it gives CASSLWADSNQPQHF. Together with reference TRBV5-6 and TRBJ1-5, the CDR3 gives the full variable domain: DAGVTQSPTHLIKTRGQQVTLRCSPKSGHDTVSWYQQALGQGPQFIFQYYEEEERQRGNFPDRFSGHQFPNYSSELNVNALLLGDSALYLCASSLWADSNQPQHFGDGTRLSIL.

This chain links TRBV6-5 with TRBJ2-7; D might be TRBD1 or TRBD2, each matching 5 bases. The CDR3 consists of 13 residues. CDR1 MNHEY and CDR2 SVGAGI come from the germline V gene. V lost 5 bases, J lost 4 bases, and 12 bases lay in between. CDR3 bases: TGTGCCAGCAGTCCGAGGGGTGGTTACGAGCAGTACTTC. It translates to CASSPRGGYEQYF.

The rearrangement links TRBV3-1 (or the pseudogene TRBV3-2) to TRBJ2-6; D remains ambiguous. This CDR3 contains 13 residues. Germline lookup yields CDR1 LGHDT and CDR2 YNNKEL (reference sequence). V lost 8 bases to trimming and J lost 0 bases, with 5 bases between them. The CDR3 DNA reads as TGTGCCAGCGCCTACTCTGGGGCCAACGTCCTGACTTTC. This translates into CASAYSGANVLTF.

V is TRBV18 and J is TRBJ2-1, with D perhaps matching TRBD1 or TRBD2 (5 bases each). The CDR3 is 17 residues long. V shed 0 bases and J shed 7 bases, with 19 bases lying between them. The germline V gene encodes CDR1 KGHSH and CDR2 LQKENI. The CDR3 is CASSPPRPSQWGNEQFF. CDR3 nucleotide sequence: TGTGCCAGCTCACCACCCCGGCCCAGTCAGTGGGGGAATGAGCAGTTCTTC. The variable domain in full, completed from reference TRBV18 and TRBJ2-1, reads NAGVMQNPRHLVRRRGQEARLRCSPMKGHSHVYWYRQLPEEGLKFMVYLQKENIIDESGMPKERFSAEFPKEGPSILRIQQVVRGDSAAYFCASSPPRPSQWGNEQFFGPGTRLTVL.

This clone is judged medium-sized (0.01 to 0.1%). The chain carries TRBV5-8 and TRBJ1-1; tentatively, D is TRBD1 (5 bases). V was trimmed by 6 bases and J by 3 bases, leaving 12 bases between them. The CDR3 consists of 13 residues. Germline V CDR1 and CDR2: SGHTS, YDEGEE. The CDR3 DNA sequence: TGTGCCAGCAACCGCAGGGTCTACACTGAAGCTTTCTTT. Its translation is CASNRRVYTEAFF.

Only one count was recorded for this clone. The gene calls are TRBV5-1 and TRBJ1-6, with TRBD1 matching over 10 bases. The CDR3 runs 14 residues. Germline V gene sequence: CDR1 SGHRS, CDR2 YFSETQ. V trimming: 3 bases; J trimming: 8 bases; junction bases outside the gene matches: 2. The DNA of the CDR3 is TGCGCCAGCAGCTCCGGGACAGGGGATTCACCCCTCCACTTT. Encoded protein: CASSSGTGDSPLHF. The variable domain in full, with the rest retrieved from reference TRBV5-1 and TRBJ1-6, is KAGVTQTPRYLIKTRGQQVTLSCSPISGHRSVSWYQQTPGQGLQFLFEYFSETQRNKGNFPGRFSGRQFSNSRSEMNVSTLELGDSALYLCASSSGTGDSPLHFGNGTRLTVT.

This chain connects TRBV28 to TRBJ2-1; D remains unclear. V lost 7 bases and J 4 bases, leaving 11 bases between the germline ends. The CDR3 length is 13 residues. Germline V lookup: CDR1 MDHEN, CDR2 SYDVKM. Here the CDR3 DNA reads TGTGCCAGCACTCTCGACCGTTACAATGAGCAGTTCTTC. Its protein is CASTLDRYNEQFF. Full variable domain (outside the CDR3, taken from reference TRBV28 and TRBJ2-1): DVKVTQSSRYLVKRTGEKVFLECVQDMDHENMFWYRQDPGLGLRLIYFSYDVKMKEKGDIPEGYSVSREKKERFSLILESASTNQTSMYLCASTLDRYNEQFFGPGTRLTVL.

CDR3 in amino acids: CASSYSNRGYTEAFF. In nucleotides, the CDR3 is TGTGCCAGCAGTTACTCGAACAGGGGCTACACTGAAGCTTTCTTT. The chain is built from TRBV6-5 and TRBJ1-1; 7 bases agree with TRBD1. V lost 0 bases and J lost 3; bases outside the gene matches: 4. The V gene's germline CDR1 is MNHEY and CDR2 SVGAGI. The CDR3 is 15 residues long.

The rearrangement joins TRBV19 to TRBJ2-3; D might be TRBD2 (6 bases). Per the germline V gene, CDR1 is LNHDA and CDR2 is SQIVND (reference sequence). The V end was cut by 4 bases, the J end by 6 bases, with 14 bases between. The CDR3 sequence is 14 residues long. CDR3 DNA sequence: TGTGCCAGTAGTACCGAGACTAGTACGGATACGCAGTATTTT. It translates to CASSTETSTDTQYF.

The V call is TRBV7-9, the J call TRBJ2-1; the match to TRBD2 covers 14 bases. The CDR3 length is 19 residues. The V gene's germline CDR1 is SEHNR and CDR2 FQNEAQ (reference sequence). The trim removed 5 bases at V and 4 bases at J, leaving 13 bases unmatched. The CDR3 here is CASSPGLAGDQRNYNEQFF. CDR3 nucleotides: TGTGCCAGCAGCCCGGGACTAGCGGGGGACCAGAGAAATTACAATGAGCAGTTCTTC.

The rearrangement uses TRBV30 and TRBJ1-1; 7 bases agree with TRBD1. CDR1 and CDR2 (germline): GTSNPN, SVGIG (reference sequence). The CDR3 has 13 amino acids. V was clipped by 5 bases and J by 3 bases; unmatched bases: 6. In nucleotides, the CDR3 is TGTGCCTGGGGGACAGTTTTCGACACTGAAGCTTTCTTT. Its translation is CAWGTVFDTEAFF.

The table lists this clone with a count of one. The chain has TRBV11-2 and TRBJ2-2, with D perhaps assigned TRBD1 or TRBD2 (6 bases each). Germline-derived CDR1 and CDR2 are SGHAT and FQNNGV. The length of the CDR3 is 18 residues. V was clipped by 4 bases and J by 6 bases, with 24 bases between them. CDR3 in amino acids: CASSYRPGAVPHPGELFF. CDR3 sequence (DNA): TGTGCCAGCAGCTACCGACCGGGGGCGGTCCCCCACCCCGGGGAGCTGTTTTTT.